The rows below give T cell receptor beta chains drawn from one sample of a study of cytomegalovirus exposure and HLA in healthy donors. Sequenced by immunoSEQ multiplex PCR; TCRdb stores in-frame clones only, minus some. This table holds about 170,000 clones, 84% found once. Sequencing was performed on PBMCs. The source of these receptors is a young man in good health and CMV-seronegative. CDR3s include the opening cysteine and the closing phenylalanine or tryptophan. D genes are given only for firm matches. Expanded clones are given a class, and other clones once, few, many or no size at all.

11,TRBJ1-1,NA,TRBV11-2,NA,CASSGQREAFF,TGTGCCAGCAGCGGACAGAGAGAAGCTTTCTTT
16,TRBJ2-7,NA,TRBV27,TRBD2,CASSKGLAELLYEQYF,TGTGCCAGCAGTAAAGGACTAGCGGAGCTCCTTTACGAGCAGTACTTC
15,TRBJ2-2,once,TRBV19,NA,CASNVERTNTGELFF,TGTGCCAGTAATGTGGAGCGGACGAACACCGGGGAGCTGTTTTTT
15,TRBJ2-7,NA,TRBV11-2,TRBD1,CASSSLRDSSYEQYF,TGTGCCAGCAGCTCCCTCCGGGACAGCTCCTACGAGCAGTACTTC
15,TRBJ2-5,NA,TRBV19,TRBD2,CASSIGLASAETQYF,TGTGCCAGTAGTATCGGACTAGCTTCGGCGGAGACCCAGTACTTC
14,TRBJ1-2,NA,TRBV13,NA,CASSLRGQTYGYTF,TGTGCCAGCAGCCTACGAGGACAGACCTATGGCTACACCTTC
18,TRBJ1-2,NA,TRBV15,TRBD1,CATSRDPLRGPSDYGYTF,TGTGCCACCAGCAGAGACCCTCTCAGGGGGCCCTCTGATTATGGCTACACCTTC
20,TRBJ1-5,NA,TRBV28,TRBD1,CASRRPGTGGAGSGNQPQHF,TGTGCCAGCAGAAGACCCGGGACAGGGGGCGCCGGGTCGGGCAATCAGCCCCAGCATTTT
13,TRBJ1-2,NA,TRBV6-5,NA,CASSPTGIYGYTF,TGTGCCAGCAGCCCTACAGGGATCTATGGCTACACCTTC
14,TRBJ2-4,NA,TRBV5-4,TRBD2,CASSSLADLNIQYF,TGTGCCAGCAGCTCTCTAGCGGATTTAAACATTCAGTACTTC
17,TRBJ2-5,NA,TRBV2,NA,CASTWRVDYEYQETQYF,TGTGCCAGCACCTGGCGTGTGGACTACGAGTACCAAGAGACCCAGTACTTC
14,TRBJ1-4,NA,TRBV6-5,TRBD1,CASSGTANNEKLFF,TGTGCCAGCAGTGGGACAGCTAATAATGAAAAACTGTTTTTT
16,TRBJ2-3,NA,TRBV4-3,TRBD2,CASSQDRGGGPDTQYF,TGCGCCAGCAGCCAAGATCGGGGGGGAGGGCCGGATACGCAGTATTTT
14,TRBJ1-2,NA,TRBV19,TRBD1,CASSIRDSSYGYTF,TGTGCCAGTAGTATCCGGGACAGCTCCTATGGCTACACCTTC
13,TRBJ1-5,once,TRBV27,NA,CASSLYGDQPQHF,TGTGCCAGCAGTTTATACGGGGATCAGCCCCAGCATTTT
14,TRBJ2-1,NA,TRBV7-6,NA,CASSLGAPYNEQFF,TGTGCCAGCAGCTTGGGCGCACCGTACAATGAGCAGTTCTTC
17,TRBJ2-3,NA,TRBV11-2,NA,CASSLKATALKTDTQYF,TGTGCCAGCAGCTTAAAGGCCACAGCCCTAAAAACAGATACGCAGTATTTT
13,TRBJ2-3,once,TRBV7-2,TRBD2,CASSFSGSDTQYF,TGTGCCAGCAGCTTTAGCGGGAGTGATACGCAGTATTTT
17,TRBJ1-1,NA,TRBV7-8,TRBD1,CASSPGGQGLLNTEAFF,TGTGCCAGCAGCCCAGGCGGACAGGGACTATTGAACACTGAAGCTTTCTTT
13,TRBJ2-6,NA,TRBV11-2,NA,CASSSRVANVLTF,TGTGCCAGCAGCTCACGGGTGGCCAACGTCCTGACTTTC
12,TRBJ1-2,NA,TRBV10-3,NA,CASQGTNYGYTF,TGTGCCTCGCAGGGGACTAACTATGGCTACACCTTC
13,TRBJ1-1,few,TRBV7-8,NA,CASSFGQTTEAFF,TGTGCCAGCAGCTTTGGACAGACGACTGAAGCTTTCTTT
16,TRBJ2-2,NA,TRBV6-6,NA,CASSPIGTPIPGELFF,TGTGCCAGCAGTCCCATTGGGACACCAATCCCCGGGGAGCTGTTTTTT
12,TRBJ1-1,NA,TRBV25-1,NA,CASRVGSGEAFF,TGTGCCAGCAGGGTAGGGAGCGGTGAAGCTTTCTTT
15,TRBJ2-1,NA,TRBV19,TRBD1,CASSVGQGPYNEQFF,TGTGCCAGTAGTGTCGGACAGGGCCCCTACAATGAGCAGTTCTTC
15,TRBJ1-1,NA,TRBV19,NA,CASNTPTGKNTEAFF,TGTGCCAGTAACACCCCGACGGGTAAGAACACTGAAGCTTTCTTT
17,TRBJ2-7,NA,TRBV30,TRBD2,CAWRGLSTSGRAYEQYF,TGTGCCTGGAGGGGACTATCGACTAGCGGGAGGGCCTACGAGCAGTACTTC
15,TRBJ2-7,NA,TRBV19,NA,CASRADGGPGYEQYF,TGTGCCAGTAGGGCGGACGGGGGGCCCGGGTACGAGCAGTACTTC
14,TRBJ1-1,NA,TRBV7-2,NA,CASSLVGGQLGAFF,TGTGCCAGCAGCTTAGTCGGGGGGCAGCTAGGGGCTTTCTTT
16,TRBJ2-3,NA,TRBV18,TRBD2,CASSPLAGGFTDTQYF,TGTGCCAGCTCACCCCTAGCGGGGGGCTTTACAGATACGCAGTATTTT
14,TRBJ2-1,NA,TRBV5-4,NA,CASSSGTSYNEQFF,TGTGCCAGCAGCTCCGGGACAAGTTACAATGAGCAGTTCTTC
14,TRBJ2-1,NA,TRBV27,TRBD1,CASSLFRGSSEQFF,TGTGCCAGCAGTTTATTCAGGGGGAGTTCTGAGCAGTTCTTC
11,TRBJ1-5,NA,TRBV20-1,NA,CSASAGGPQHF,TGCAGTGCTAGCGCCGGGGGGCCCCAGCATTTT
15,TRBJ1-4,few,TRBV9,NA,CASSVHGQVDEKLFF,TGTGCCAGCAGCGTCCACGGTCAGGTTGATGAAAAACTGTTTTTT
11,TRBJ1-5,NA,TRBV20-1,NA,CSARVGVSQHF,TGCAGTGCTAGAGTAGGGGTTTCCCAGCATTTT